Below are 11 T cell receptor beta chains sequenced from a single sample in a study of cytomegalovirus exposure and HLA in healthy donors. PCR employed 60 Vbeta and 13 Jbeta primers. The data were produced by immunoSEQ multiplex PCR, yet TCRdb's version contains in-frame clones alone and is incomplete. The sample carries around 140,000 clones, approximately 78% recorded once. Sequenced material: PBMCs. The receptors were sampled from a woman in her forties or fifties in good health and CMV-seropositive.

The table lists this clone with a few counts. This rearrangement joins TRBV11-3 to TRBJ2-1, with TRBD1 matching over 7 bases. This CDR3 comprises 18 residues. Germline V lookup: CDR1 SGHNT, CDR2 YENEEA. V lost 5 bases to trimming and J lost 1 base; unmatched junction nucleotides: 14. In nucleotides, the CDR3 is TGTGCCAGCAGCCCTCATGCCGGGACAGAATATTCCTACAATGAGCAGTTCTTC. Translated: CASSPHAGTEYSYNEQFF.

J is TRBJ2-1 and V is TRBV9; 7 bases are a match to TRBD2. The germline V gene has CDR1 SGDLS and CDR2 YYNGEE. There are 15 residues in the CDR3. Trimming at V came to 0 bases and at J to 7 bases, leaving 7 bases not matched to a gene. Written as DNA, the CDR3 is TGTGCCAGCAGCGTAGAGGGAGGGCCTAGGAATGAGCAGTTCTTC. Its translation is CASSVEGGPRNEQFF.

This chain links TRBV9 with TRBJ1-1; possible D gene TRBD1, 5 bases. The CDR3 extends over 15 amino acids. V was clipped by 4 bases and J by 0 bases, with 13 bases between them. The germline CDR1 and CDR2 sequences are SGDLS and YYNGEE. CDR3 region: CASSPLGGVNTEAFF. In DNA, the CDR3 is TGTGCCAGCAGCCCCCTGGGGGGGGTGAACACTGAAGCTTTCTTT.

V and J are TRBV5-1 and TRBJ1-2; D might be TRBD1 (6 bases). V was cut by 2 bases and J by 4 bases, with 15 bases left in between. This CDR3 has 15 residues. CDR1 and CDR2 (germline): SGHRS, YFSETQ. CDR3 coding DNA: TGCGCCAGCAGCTTCGGCACAGGGATGGGCTATGGCTACACCTTC. It encodes CASSFGTGMGYGYTF.

This clone came up a few times. The CDR3 sequence: CASSYGTSDTDTQYF. The CDR3 nucleotides read TGCGCCAGCAGCTATGGGACTAGCGACACAGATACGCAGTATTTT. J is TRBJ2-3 and V is TRBV5-1; 10 bases map to TRBD2. Looked up from germline, CDR1 is SGHRS and CDR2 is YFSETQ. Trimming cost V 3 bases and J 2 bases; bases outside gene matches: 3. The CDR3 has 15 residues.

The J gene is TRBJ2-7, the V gene TRBV19, with 10 positions matching TRBD1. V gave up 7 bases and J gave up 2 bases; unmatched junction bases: 5. CDR3 length equals 14 residues. CDR1 is LNHDA, CDR2 SQIVND, per germline (reference sequence). The CDR3 loop is CASTPTGGTYEQYF. The CDR3 DNA is TGTGCCAGTACCCCGACAGGGGGCACCTACGAGCAGTACTTC.

The rearrangement uses TRBV18 and TRBJ2-1, with D uncertain. CDR3 length equals 16 residues. V dropped 0 bases and J dropped 7 bases, with 16 bases sitting between them. The germline V gene encodes CDR1 KGHSH and CDR2 LQKENI. The CDR3 DNA reads TGTGCCAGCTCACCACCAAGTCTAGTAGAAAGGAATGAGCAGTTCTTC. This codes for CASSPPSLVERNEQFF.

In its sample, this clone was seen once. The chain recombines TRBV2 with TRBJ2-7, with 12 bases identical to TRBD1. V dropped 7 bases and J dropped 2; count of bases not matched to a gene: 12. Per the germline V gene, CDR1 is SNHLY and CDR2 is FYNNEI. The CDR3 contains 17 residues. The CDR3 DNA is TGTGCCAGCAACTGGGACAGGGGGCGCAGAGGAACCTACGAGCAGTACTTC. Amino acids: CASNWDRGRRGTYEQYF.

The rearrangement joins TRBV27 to TRBJ2-1; 8 nucleotides align to TRBD1. V trimming: 4 bases; J trimming: 6 bases; junction bases outside the gene matches: 8. The germline CDR1 and CDR2 sequences are MNHEY and SMNVEV (reference sequence). CDR3 length: 15 amino acids. CDR3 in amino acids: CASSSPGQGSNEQFF. The CDR3 DNA is TGTGCCAGCAGTTCTCCCGGACAGGGATCCAATGAGCAGTTCTTC.

The chain uses TRBV5-1 and TRBJ2-1, with TRBD2 matching 12 bases. The length of the CDR3 is 14 residues. V lost 5 bases, J lost 7 bases, and 4 bases stayed unmatched. CDR1 is SGHRS, CDR2 YFSETQ, per germline. Here the CDR3 reads CASRGTSGHNEQFF. For the CDR3, the DNA is TGCGCCAGCAGGGGGACTAGCGGGCATAATGAGCAGTTCTTC.

V usage is TRBV30 and J usage is TRBJ1-3; TRBD1 aligns across 7 bases. V lost 7 bases and J lost 0; bases outside the gene matches: 15. The CDR3 length is 17 residues. Germline CDR1 reads GTSNPN; CDR2 reads SVGIG (reference sequence). Here the CDR3 reads CASEEGQRLGSGNTIYF. The CDR3 DNA follows: TGTGCCTCGGAAGAGGGACAGCGGCTCGGCTCTGGAAACACCATATATTTT. Filled out from reference TRBV30 and TRBJ1-3, the complete variable domain reads SQTIHQWPATLVQPVGSPLSLECTVEGTSNPNLYWYRQAAGRGLQLLFYSVGIGQISSEVPQNLSASRPQDRQFILSSKKLLLSDSGFYLCASEEGQRLGSGNTIYFGEGSWLTVV.